This TCR beta chain was recovered during a study of cytomegalovirus exposure and HLA in healthy donors. Germline CDR1 reads SGHNT; CDR2 reads YYREEE (reference sequence). The V segment lost 6 bases and the J segment 0 bases; nucleotides outside the gene matches: 12. The CDR3 is 17 amino acids. About this clone itself: Its antigen is unknown.

Regarding the study as a whole: The authors enumerated 180 or so TCR beta chains as linked to cytomegalovirus. Among the CMV-associated chains, three were confirmed in vitro as specific for CMV antigens.

The protocol was immunoSEQ multiplex PCR, while the TCRdb copy is restricted to in-frame clones and leaves out a portion. The table shows approximately 260,000 clones, with 65% to 90% occurring only once. The sequenced sample was PBMCs. The chain uses TRBV5-4 and TRBJ1-1; 9 bases map to TRBD1. The TCR originated in a woman under 30 in good health and CMV-seronegative. The CDR3 bases are TGTGCCAGCATCGACCTGAAGGGACAGGGTGTGAACACTGAAGCTTTCTTT. Translation: CASIDLKGQGVNTEAFF.